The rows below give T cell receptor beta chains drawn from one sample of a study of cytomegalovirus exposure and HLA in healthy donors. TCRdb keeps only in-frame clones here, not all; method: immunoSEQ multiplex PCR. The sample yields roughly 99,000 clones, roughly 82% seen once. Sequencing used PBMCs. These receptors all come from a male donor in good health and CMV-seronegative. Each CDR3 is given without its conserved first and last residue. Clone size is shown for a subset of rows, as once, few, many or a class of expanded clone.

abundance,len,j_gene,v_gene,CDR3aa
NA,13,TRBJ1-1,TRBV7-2,ASSLITGISTEAF
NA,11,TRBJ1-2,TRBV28,ASSPGGIGGYT
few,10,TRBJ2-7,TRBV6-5,ASSRVGDEQY
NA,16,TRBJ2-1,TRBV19,ASSHYGSEQINTNEQF
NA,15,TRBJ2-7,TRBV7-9,ASTNPGGTSGKYEQY
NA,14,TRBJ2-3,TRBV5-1,ASSLAGDRNTDTQY
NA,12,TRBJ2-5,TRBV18,ASSPQGHRETQY
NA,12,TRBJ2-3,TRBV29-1,SAGLGAYADTQY
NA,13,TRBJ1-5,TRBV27,ASRRDKYSNQPQH
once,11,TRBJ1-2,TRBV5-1,ASTAGGNYGYT
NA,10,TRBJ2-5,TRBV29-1,SVRRQQETQY
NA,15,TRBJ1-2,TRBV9,ASSVEDGTGPIGGYT
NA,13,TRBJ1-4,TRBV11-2,ASSLERGAYEKLF